This T cell receptor (beta chain) was documented in a study of vaccination and CD4 T cells after COVID-19. The study's findings and limits: Reactive clone data from convalescent patients indicated a median of roughly 86% appearing only post-vaccination.

This clonotype is a singleton in its sample. Its specificity is unknown. CDR1 and CDR2 from the germline V gene are MNHNS and SASEGT. The V segment lost 5 bases and the J segment 5 bases; nucleotides outside the gene matches: 8. The CDR3 has 14 residues. Cultured CD4+ T cells had their DNA profiled by the Oncomine TCR Beta short-read assay. TCRdb called the PCR reads again in MiXCR, with one record for every CDR3 protein. Of some 15,000 distinct CDR3 sequences in the sample, approximately 60% were seen once. Treatment denoted: roughly 10-day PBMC culture with coronavirus spike peptide pools or control peptides (ViraFEST assay).

The source of this sequence is a human donor who had recovered from COVID-19. The chain carries TRBV6-1 and TRBJ2-7; the match to TRBD1 covers 8 bases. The sequencing input was CD4+ T cells from blood, cultured in vitro. CDR3 DNA: TGTGCCAGCAGTCTCCGGGACAGGTTGAACGAGCAGTACTTC. The encoded protein is CASSLRDRLNEQYF.